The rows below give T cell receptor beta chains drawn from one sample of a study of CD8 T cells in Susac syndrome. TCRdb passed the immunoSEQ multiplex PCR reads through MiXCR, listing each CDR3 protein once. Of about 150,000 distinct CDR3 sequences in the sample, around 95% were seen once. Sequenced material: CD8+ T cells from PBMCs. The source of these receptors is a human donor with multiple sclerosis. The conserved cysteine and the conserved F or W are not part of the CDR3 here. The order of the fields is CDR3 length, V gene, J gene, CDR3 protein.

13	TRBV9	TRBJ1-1	ASSVGRTMNTEAF
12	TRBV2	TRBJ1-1	ASSERGINTEAF
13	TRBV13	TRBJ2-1	ASSLGVRFVGEQF
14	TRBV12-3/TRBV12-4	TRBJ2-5	ASSPRGRGLQETQY
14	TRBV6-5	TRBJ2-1	ASSSDRGQSYNEQF
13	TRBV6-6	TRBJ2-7	ASSYSSVSSYEQY
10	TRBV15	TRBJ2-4	ATSEQGNIQY
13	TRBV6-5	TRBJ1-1	ASSLRRGLNTEAF
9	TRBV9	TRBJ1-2	ASSALGGYT
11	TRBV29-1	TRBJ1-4	SSQGGTNEKLF
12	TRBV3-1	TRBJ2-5	ASSQAAEQETQY
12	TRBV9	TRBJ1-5	ASSVGPVRQPQH
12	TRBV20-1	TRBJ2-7	SARDRDSTYEQY
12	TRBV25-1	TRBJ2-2	ASSDRGWPGELF
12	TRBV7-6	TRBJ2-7	ASSLEWGPGEQY
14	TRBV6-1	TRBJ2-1	ASSPPRGRYPNEQF
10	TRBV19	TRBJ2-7	GGGGRVGEQY
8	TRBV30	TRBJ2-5	AWSVGTQY